This T cell receptor (beta chain) was identified during a study of control samples from healthy donors and cancer patients. TCRdb's copy holds only in-frame clones and misses some; the assay was immunoSEQ multiplex PCR. Of some 100,000 clones in the sample, 85% to 95% are singletons; the top ten hold around 8.2%. The CDR3 has 16 amino acids. V was pared by 5 bases and J by 8 bases, with 24 bases between. The germline V gene has CDR1 MNHEY and CDR2 SMNVEV (reference sequence). This rearrangement joins TRBV27 to TRBJ1-2; weak D call: TRBD1 (5 bases). Input material: blood. The sequence derives from a man in his late teens or twenties in good health. This chain's CDR3 is CASSPIVGSGLGGYTF. The CDR3 DNA is TGTGCCAGCAGTCCGATCGTGGGATCAGGGCTGGGAGGCTACACCTTC.